What follows are 25 T cell receptor beta chains derived from one specimen sequenced in a study of blood T cell repertoires in COVID-19. Measured with immunoSEQ multiplex PCR; TCRdb has only the in-frame clones, and not every one. The repertoire holds about 150,000 clones, with 87% as singletons. Sequencing was performed on peripheral blood. The receptors shown here come from an older woman with active or convalescent COVID-19.

V is TRBV6-2 or TRBV6-3 and J is TRBJ1-3; possible D gene TRBD1, 6 bases. The V end was cut by 5 bases, the J end by 3 bases, with 20 bases between. There are 17 residues in the CDR3. Germline-derived CDR1 and CDR2 are MNHEY and SVGEGT. The CDR3 protein is CASSRTTGSGIGNTIYF. CDR3 DNA sequence: TGTGCCAGCAGTCGTACAACAGGGTCCGGGATTGGAAACACCATATATTTT.

The rearrangement links TRBV11-2 to TRBJ1-2, with 8 bases lining up with TRBD1. The trim removed 0 bases at V and 6 bases at J, leaving 9 bases unmatched. This CDR3 is 16 amino acids long. Per the germline V gene, CDR1 is SGHAT and CDR2 is FQNNGV. CDR3 region: CASSLDPVGRGHGYTF. The CDR3 bases are TGTGCCAGCAGCTTAGATCCAGTCGGCAGGGGGCATGGCTACACCTTC.

Only a few counts were recorded for this clone. The chain combines TRBV2 with TRBJ1-4; D is perhaps TRBD1 (5 bases). This CDR3 comprises 14 residues. Germline V gives CDR1 SNHLY, CDR2 FYNNEI. The V end lost 6 bases, the J end lost 2 bases, and 10 bases lay between the germline ends. The CDR3 spells CASSGGVTNEKLFF. CDR3 in DNA: TGTGCCAGCAGCGGGGGAGTCACTAATGAAAAACTGTTTTTT.

With regard to this clone: This specimen includes other DNA sequences encoding the same CDR3. The V call is TRBV6-1, the J call TRBJ2-1; 8 nucleotides match TRBD2. This CDR3 has 14 amino acids. The ends lost 3 bases at V and 4 bases at J; junction bases unmatched: 2. The V gene's germline CDR1 is MNHNS and CDR2 SASEGT. This CDR3 is CASSEVAGYNEQFF. CDR3 DNA sequence: TGTGCCAGCAGTGAGGTAGCGGGGTACAATGAGCAGTTCTTC.

The chain carries TRBV7-2 and TRBJ1-2; tentatively, D is TRBD1 (5 bases). This CDR3 spans 17 amino acids. The germline gives CDR1 SGHTA, CDR2 FQGNSA. V was cut by 2 bases and J by 2 bases, with 18 bases left in between. The CDR3 DNA sequence: TGTGCCAGCAGCTTAAGCGTTCAGTGGCGGGACAACTATGGCTACACCTTC. This encodes CASSLSVQWRDNYGYTF.

The CDR3 here is CASKDREHYGYTF. The CDR3 coding sequence is TGCGCCAGCAAAGACAGGGAACATTATGGCTACACCTTC. The rearrangement uses TRBV5-1 and TRBJ1-2; TRBD1 agrees at 7 bases. The CDR3 contains 13 residues. Germline loops: CDR1 SGHRS, CDR2 YFSETQ. After removal of 6 bases from V and 5 bases from J, the junction contained 7 bases not matched to a gene.

The genes are TRBV12-5 and TRBJ1-2; no reliable D call. Germline CDR1 reads LGHNT; CDR2 reads FRNRAP. The CDR3 extends over 13 amino acids. V lost 5 bases to trimming and J lost 1 base, with 8 bases between them. CDR3 sequence reads: CASGVQSNYGYTF. CDR3 DNA sequence: TGTGCTAGTGGTGTACAGAGTAACTATGGCTACACCTTC.

Written as DNA, the CDR3 is TGCGCCAGCAGCTGGGGCAGAGGCACAGATACGCAGTATTTT. Its translation: CASSWGRGTDTQYF. The chain is built from TRBV4-3 and TRBJ2-3; TRBD1 is a possible D gene (5 bases). Looked up from germline, CDR1 is LGHNA and CDR2 is YSLEER. The V gene lost 5 bases and the J gene lost 1 base, with 10 bases spanning the gap. The CDR3 sequence is 14 residues long.

The gene calls are TRBV15 and TRBJ1-2; 9 bases line up with TRBD1. Germline CDR1 and CDR2: LNHNV and YYDKDF (reference sequence). The CDR3 has 15 amino acids. Germline trimming cut 4 bases from V and 8 bases from J; bases unmatched to any gene: 11. The chain's CDR3 is CATSTRQGDLWGYTF. The CDR3 DNA reads TGTGCCACCAGCACCCGACAGGGGGATTTGTGGGGCTACACCTTC.

This clone has only one observation. CDR3: CASGTGTGGPGELFF. The CDR3 bases are TGTGCTAGTGGTACCGGGACAGGGGGTCCCGGGGAGCTGTTTTTT. The chain employs TRBV12-5 and TRBJ2-2, with TRBD1 matching 11 bases. Per germline, CDR1 LGHNT and CDR2 FRNRAP. The CDR3 runs 15 residues. V was clipped by 5 bases and J by 6 bases; unmatched bases: 5. Looking up the rest from reference TRBV12-5 and TRBJ2-2 gives the full variable domain: DARVTQTPRHKVTEMGQEVTMRCQPILGHNTVFWYRQTMMQGLELLAYFRNRAPLDDSGMPKDRFSAEMPDATLATLKIQPSEPRDSAVYFCASGTGTGGPGELFFGEGSRLTVL.

The gene calls are TRBV6-5 and TRBJ1-6; D is unclear. The germline V gene has CDR1 MNHEY and CDR2 SVGAGI. V was pared by 2 bases and J by 7 bases, with 9 bases between. There are 14 residues in the CDR3. The CDR3 loop reads CASSYERWNSPLHF. DNA of the CDR3: TGTGCCAGCAGTTACGAGCGGTGGAATTCACCCCTCCACTTT.

This rearrangement joins TRBV15 to TRBJ1-5; TRBD1 might be the D (5 bases). Germline V lookup: CDR1 LNHNV, CDR2 YYDKDF (reference sequence). The CDR3 has 15 amino acids. The V end was cut by 7 bases, the J end by 4 bases, with 17 bases between. The CDR3 DNA sequence: TGTGCCACCACCGGGGGAACGGAGGGGAATCAGCCCCAGCATTTT. Translated, it gives CATTGGTEGNQPQHF.

This clone was recorded only once. This chain links TRBV13 with TRBJ2-7; 12 bases align to TRBD1. Trimming removed 5 bases from V and 5 bases from J; junction bases left unmatched: 7. Germline lookup yields CDR1 PRHDT and CDR2 FYEKMQ (reference sequence). This CDR3 comprises 15 residues. CDR3 protein: CASSGRDRGLHEQYF. The CDR3 DNA sequence: TGTGCCAGCAGCGGCCGGGACAGGGGGCTCCACGAGCAGTACTTC.

V and J are TRBV7-8 and TRBJ2-5; 8 bases are shared with TRBD2. Trimming removed 5 bases from V and 5 bases from J; junction bases left unmatched: 13. In germline, CDR1 is SGHVS, CDR2 FQNEAQ. CDR3 size: 16 residues. The CDR3 region has the DNA TGTGCCAGCAGCCTAGACGCGGGGGGCCCAGGGGAGACCCAGTACTTC. It translates to CASSLDAGGPGETQYF.

This chain joins TRBV7-9 and TRBJ1-2; D not resolved. V lost 4 bases to trimming and J lost 7 bases, with 10 bases between them. There are 12 residues in the CDR3. Germline CDR1 reads SEHNR; CDR2 reads FQNEAQ (reference sequence). In nucleotides, the CDR3 is TGTGCCAGCAGCTCTTACCCGGGTGGCTACACCTTC. Its translation is CASSSYPGGYTF. Drawing the rest from reference TRBV7-9 and TRBJ1-2, the complete variable domain is DTGVSQNPRHKITKRGQNVTFRCDPISEHNRLYWYRQTLGQGPEFLTYFQNEAQLEKSRLLSDRFSAERPKGSFSTLEIQRTEQGDSAMYLCASSSYPGGYTFGSGTRLTVV.

V usage is TRBV6-4 and J usage is TRBJ1-1; maybe TRBD1 (6 bases). V shed 6 bases and J shed 1 base, with 9 bases lying between them. CDR1 MRHNA and CDR2 SNTAGT come from the germline V gene. The CDR3 loop spans 13 amino acids. The CDR3 sequence: CASSRTENTEAFF. CDR3 DNA sequence: TGTGCCAGCAGCCGGACAGAGAACACTGAAGCTTTCTTT.

This chain joins TRBV24-1 and TRBJ2-7; TRBD2 might be the D (5 bases). CDR1 KGHDR and CDR2 SFDVKD come from the germline V gene. This CDR3 is 13 amino acids long. V gave up 12 bases and J gave up 2 bases, with 16 bases separating them. CDR3 bases: TGTGCCCGCGAGGGAGCCTATCCCTACGAGCAGTACTTC. It codes for CAREGAYPYEQYF.

This clone was detected a few times. The gene calls are TRBV4-3 and TRBJ1-1; 11 nucleotides match TRBD1. In germline, CDR1 is LGHNA, CDR2 YSLEER. The V gene end was trimmed by 4 bases and the J gene end by 6 bases; junction bases not matched to a gene: 13. The CDR3 length is 17 residues. CDR3 DNA: TGCGCCAGCAGCCGAGGACAGGGGGCTGTTATGGGCGCTGAAGCTTTCTTT. This encodes CASSRGQGAVMGAEAFF.

This chain joins TRBV14 and TRBJ2-1, with TRBD2 matching over 7 bases. The ends lost 3 bases at V and 0 bases at J; junction bases unmatched: 2. Germline V gene data show CDR1 as SGHDN and CDR2 as FVKESK. There are 15 residues in the CDR3. The chain's CDR3 is CASSQGGSSYNEQFF. The DNA for the CDR3 is TGTGCCAGCAGCCAGGGGGGGTCCTCCTACAATGAGCAGTTCTTC.

The chain recombines TRBV19 with TRBJ1-2, with 7 bases that match TRBD1. V gave up 9 bases and J gave up 4 bases; unmatched junction bases: 2. This CDR3 region has 11 residues. Germline values: CDR1 LNHDA, CDR2 SQIVND (reference sequence). The CDR3, as DNA: TGTGCCAGCGGACAGGTCTATGGCTACACCTTC. It specifies CASGQVYGYTF. The whole variable domain, remainder taken from reference TRBV19 and TRBJ1-2, is DGGITQSPKYLFRKEGQNVTLSCEQNLNHDAMYWYRQDPGQGLRLIYYSQIVNDFQKGDIAEGYSVSREKKESFPLTVTSAQKNPTAFYLCASGQVYGYTFGSGTRLTVV.

The chain carries TRBV2 and TRBJ2-2; perhaps TRBD1 as D (6 bases). The CDR3 loop spans 14 amino acids. Trimming stripped 5 bases from V and 0 bases from J, with 7 bases between. The germline gives CDR1 SNHLY, CDR2 FYNNEI. CDR3 coding DNA: TGTGCCAGCAGTACAGGGTCGAACACCGGGGAGCTGTTTTTT. It yields the protein CASSTGSNTGELFF.

Only a few counts were recorded for this clone. The chain employs TRBV7-6 and TRBJ1-2; D gene unclear. From germline, CDR1 is SGHVS and CDR2 FNYEAQ. The V end lost 4 bases, the J end lost 1 base, and 16 bases lay between the germline ends. The CDR3 is 16 residues long. CDR3 protein: CASSSHQKTFNYGYTF. The DNA of the CDR3 is TGTGCCAGCAGCTCTCATCAGAAAACATTTAACTATGGCTACACCTTC.

CDR3 DNA: TGTGCCAGCAGCTTAGGTAGTGGGACAGTGGCGGGCAATCAGCCCCAGCATTTT. This gives the protein CASSLGSGTVAGNQPQHF. The chain links TRBV7-3 to TRBJ1-5, with TRBD1 identical over 7 bases. The V gene's germline CDR1 is SGHTA and CDR2 FQGTGA. This CDR3 is built from 18 residues. V lost 2 bases and J lost 2; bases outside the gene matches: 12.

V is TRBV5-1 and J is TRBJ1-4; 7 positions match TRBD1. This CDR3 has 15 amino acids. Trimming removed 4 bases from V and 5 bases from J; junction bases left unmatched: 8. Germline V lookup: CDR1 SGHRS, CDR2 YFSETQ. The CDR3 loop is CASSQTTGINEKLFF. The CDR3 DNA reads as TGCGCCAGCAGCCAAACGACAGGGATAAATGAAAAACTGTTTTTT.

To note about this clone: The junction differs from germline at one of its ends, possibly a read error. The chain couples TRBV7-7 to TRBJ1-4; a possible D gene is TRBD1 (5 bases). CDR1 and CDR2 (germline): SSHAT, FNYEAQ (reference sequence). CDR3 length equals 13 residues. The CDR3 DNA is TGTGCTAGCAGCTTCTCCAGGGATGAAAAACTGTTTTTT. Amino acids: CASSFSRDEKLFF.